This T cell receptor beta chain emerged from a study of beta chain features in type 1 diabetes. Whole-study findings and limits: TCRB CDR3s were moderately but significantly shorter in Type 1 diabetes patients in all four CD4+ subsets.

V trimming: 5 bases; J trimming: 5 bases; junction bases outside the gene matches: 13. CDR3 length: 17 residues. CDR1 SGHTA and CDR2 FQGNSA come from the germline V gene. This clone was counted a few times. The antigen remains undetermined. Expressed TCRB transcripts got sequenced, as all isolated RNA was reverse transcribed. The data were produced by immunoSEQ multiplex PCR, yet TCRdb's version contains in-frame clones alone and is incomplete. There are around 140,000 clones in the sample; 7% to 10% occur only once, and about 0.7% lies in the top ten. The sample was central memory CD4+ T cells from blood. The origin of this receptor is a man aged 25-45 years with type 1 diabetes. The chain has TRBV7-2 and TRBJ2-1; 9 nucleotides agree with TRBD2. The CDR3 DNA is TGTGCCAGCAGCAAACGTAGCGGGGGTATTGTTGACAATGAGCAGTTCTTC. This encodes CASSKRSGGIVDNEQFF.